This T cell receptor (beta chain) stems from a study of shared clonotypes between healthy human individuals. Study results and caveats: For naive CD4 cells, 4% to 5% of clonotypes were shared across a few donors.

This CDR3 has 13 residues. CDR1 and CDR2 (germline): MNHEY, SVGAGI. Clones were sequenced by immunoSEQ multiplex PCR, and TCRdb holds only the in-frame ones, with some missing. The sample has 2 million to 2.5 million clones, around 95% seen once. About this clone: Its matching antigen is unknown. One junction end does not reproduce the germline sequence, and a read error may be involved.

Specimen: naive CD4+ T cells sorted from blood. As for subset: CD45RA+ positively selected. This chain connects TRBV6-5 to TRBJ1-2; 11 bases fit TRBD1. This clonotype was sampled from a man aged 18 to 30 in good health. The CDR3 loop reads CASSYSDRGPRSF. In DNA form, the CDR3 reads TGTGCCAGCAGTTATTCGGACAGGGGGCCGCGTAGCTTC.